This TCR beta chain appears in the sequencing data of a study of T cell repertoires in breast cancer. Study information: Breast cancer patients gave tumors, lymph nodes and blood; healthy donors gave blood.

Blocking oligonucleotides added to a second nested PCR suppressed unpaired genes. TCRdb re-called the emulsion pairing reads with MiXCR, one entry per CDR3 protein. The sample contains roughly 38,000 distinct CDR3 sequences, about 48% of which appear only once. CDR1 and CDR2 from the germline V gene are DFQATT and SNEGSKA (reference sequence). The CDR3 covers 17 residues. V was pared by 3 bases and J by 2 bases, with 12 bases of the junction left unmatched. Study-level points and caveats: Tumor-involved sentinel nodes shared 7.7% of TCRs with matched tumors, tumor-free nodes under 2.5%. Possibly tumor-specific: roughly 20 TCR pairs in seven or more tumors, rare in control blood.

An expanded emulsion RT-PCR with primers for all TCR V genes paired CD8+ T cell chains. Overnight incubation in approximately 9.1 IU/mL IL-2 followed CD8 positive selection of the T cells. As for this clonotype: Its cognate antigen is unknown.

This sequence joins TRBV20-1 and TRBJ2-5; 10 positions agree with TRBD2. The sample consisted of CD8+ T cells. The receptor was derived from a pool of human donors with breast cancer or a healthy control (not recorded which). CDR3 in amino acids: CSASPRLAGQFQETQYF. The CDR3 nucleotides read TGCAGTGCTAGCCCCCGACTAGCGGGCCAATTTCAAGAGACCCAGTACTTC.